The clone carrying this T cell receptor (beta chain) was observed at least ten times. Its antigen is unidentified. This entry comes from a study of molecular identifiers for immune sequencing clone quantification. The study's findings and limits: The study found clones above 20 RNA copies held over 98% of effector molecules and under 1% in naive cells. In a background of over 750,000 naive cells, spiked Jurkat TCR RNA from one cell was reportedly detectable.

Germline CDR1 is MNHEY and CDR2 is SVGEGT. The trim removed 0 bases at V and 5 bases at J, leaving 18 bases unmatched. The CDR3 runs to 19 residues. Using its own MiXCR run on the PCR reads, TCRdb lists one record per CDR3 protein. The sample lists about 36,000 distinct CDR3 sequences; 18% were seen once. The receptor was derived from a human donor in good health. Some libraries in this study had Jurkat cell RNA spiked in. This rearrangement joins TRBV6-2 or TRBV6-3 to TRBJ1-1, with 7 bases aligning to TRBD1. Sequencing was performed on naive CD8+ T cells from blood, with Jurkat cell RNA spiked in. Subset noted: FACS-sorted CD8+CD4-CCR7+CD45RA+ naive T cells. In nucleotides, the CDR3 is TGTGCCAGCAGTTACTCGATTCGCAGTGAGGGGGCGAGGTGGACTGAAGCTTTCTTT. This gives the protein CASSYSIRSEGARWTEAFF.